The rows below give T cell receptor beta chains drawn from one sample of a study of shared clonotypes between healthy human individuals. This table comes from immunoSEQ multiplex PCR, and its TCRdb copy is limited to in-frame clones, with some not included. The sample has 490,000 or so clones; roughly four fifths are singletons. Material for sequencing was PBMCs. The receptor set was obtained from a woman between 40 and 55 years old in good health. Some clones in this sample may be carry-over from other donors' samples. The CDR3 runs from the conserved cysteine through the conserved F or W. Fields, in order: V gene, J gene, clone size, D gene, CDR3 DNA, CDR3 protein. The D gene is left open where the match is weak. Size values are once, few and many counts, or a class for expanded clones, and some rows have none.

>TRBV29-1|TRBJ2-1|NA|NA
TGCAGCGCCCGTCCGCTTACCTACAATGAGCAGTTCTTC
CSARPLTYNEQFF
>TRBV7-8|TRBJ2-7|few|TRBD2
TGTGCCAGCAGCTCAGGACTAGCGGGAGGATACGAGCAGTACTTC
CASSSGLAGGYEQYF
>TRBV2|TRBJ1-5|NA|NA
TGTGCCAGCAGTTTAAATGGGCATCAGCCCCAGCATTTT
CASSLNGHQPQHF
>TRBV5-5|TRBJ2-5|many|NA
TGTGCCAGCAGCTTGGTGGGGGAGACCCAGTACTTC
CASSLVGETQYF
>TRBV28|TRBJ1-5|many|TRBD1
TGTGCCAGCAGTTTCCCCGAGACAGGGAAACGGTCCAATCAGCCCCAGCATTTT
CASSFPETGKRSNQPQHF
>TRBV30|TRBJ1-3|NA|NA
TGTGCCTGGAGTCTGGTAGATGGAAACACCATATATTTT
CAWSLVDGNTIYF
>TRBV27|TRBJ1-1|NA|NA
TGTGCCAGCAGCATTGGGAGGGGCACTGAAGCTTTCTTT
CASSIGRGTEAFF
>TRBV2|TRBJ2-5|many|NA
NA
CASIHFGREKTQYF
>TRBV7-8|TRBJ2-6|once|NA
TGTGCCAGCAGCTGGGCAGGAGATGGCTCTGGGGCCAACGTCCTGACTTTC
CASSWAGDGSGANVLTF
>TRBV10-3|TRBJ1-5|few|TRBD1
TGTGCCATCAGTGAGGGGACAGGGGATCAGCCCCAGCATTTT
CAISEGTGDQPQHF
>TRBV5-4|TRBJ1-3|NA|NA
TGTGCCAGCAGCTCTCCCGTATCTGGAAACACCATATATTTT
CASSSPVSGNTIYF
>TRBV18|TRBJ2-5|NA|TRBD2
TGTGCCAGCTCACCCGGGACTAGCGGGCCGGGGCTCGGAGAGACCCAGTACTTC
CASSPGTSGPGLGETQYF
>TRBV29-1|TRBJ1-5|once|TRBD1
TGCAGCGTTGTAGGGACAGGGGGGGATCAGCCCCAGCATTTT
CSVVGTGGDQPQHF
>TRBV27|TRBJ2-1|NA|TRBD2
TGTGCCAGCAGTACCTCGACTAGCAGAAACAATGAGCAGTTCTTC
CASSTSTSRNNEQFF
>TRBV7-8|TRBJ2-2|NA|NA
TGTGCCAGCAGCTTAGCCCGGGGGACCGGGGAGCTGTTTTTT
CASSLARGTGELFF
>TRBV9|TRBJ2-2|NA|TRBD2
TGTGCCAGCAGCGTAGGCGGGAGGGCCGGAGGGGAGCTGTTTTTT
CASSVGGRAGGELFF
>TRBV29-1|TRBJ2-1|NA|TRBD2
TGCAGCGTTGAGGGGACTAGCGGGTTGGGTGAGCAGTTCTTC
CSVEGTSGLGEQFF
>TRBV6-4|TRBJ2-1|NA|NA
TGTGCCAGCAGTAACTATCCCTCTCCCTACAATGAGCAGTTCTTC
CASSNYPSPYNEQFF
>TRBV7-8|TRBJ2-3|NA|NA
TGTGCCAGCAGCTTTAACTCCAGGGCCATCACAGATACGCAGTATTTT
CASSFNSRAITDTQYF
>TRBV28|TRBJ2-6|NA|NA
TGTGCCAGCAGTTTATACAGGGCTGGGGCCAACGTCCTGACTTTC
CASSLYRAGANVLTF
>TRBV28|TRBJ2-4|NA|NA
TGTGCCAGCACCCCCGCTAGCAGAGTGGCGGCCAAAAACATTCAGTACTTC
CASTPASRVAAKNIQYF
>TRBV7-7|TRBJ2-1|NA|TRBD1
TGTGCCAGCAGCCGTGACAGGGACGGTGAGCAGTTCTTC
CASSRDRDGEQFF
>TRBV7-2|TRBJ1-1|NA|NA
TGTGCCAGCAGCTTAGCGTCAGGGAGTCTGCAAGCTTTCTTT
CASSLASGSLQAFF
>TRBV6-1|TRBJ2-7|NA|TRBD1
TGTGCCAGCAGTTCACAGGGGGTCACCTCCTACGAGCAGTACTTC
CASSSQGVTSYEQYF